This T cell receptor (beta chain) was captured in a study of blood T cell repertoires in COVID-19. Across the study: Acute and convalescent COVID-19 samples came from the United States, Italy and Spain.

Deletions cut 5 bases from V and 3 bases from J, with 13 bases between. The CDR3 loop spans 14 amino acids. CDR1 and CDR2 (germline): SGHTA, FQGNSA. As originally analysed: Counts of nucleated cells, estimated from reference gene primer amplification, were obtained. Sequencing was performed with immunoSEQ multiplex PCR; in TCRdb, only in-frame clones are kept and a portion is missing. V, J and clone size are taken as reported in that table, and D and trimming were inferred from the DNA itself. The sample contains under 250,000 clones, about 82% of which appear only once. The chain recombines TRBV7-2 with TRBJ1-1; D possibly corresponds to TRBD1 (6 bases). The receptor's source is a man older than 75 with acute or convalescent COVID-19. The sequencing input was peripheral blood. CDR3: CASSPLGGHTEAFF. The CDR3 region has the DNA TGTGCCAGCAGCCCCCTCGGGGGGCACACTGAAGCTTTCTTT.